Listed below are T cell receptor beta chains from one sample, sequenced in a study of blood T cell repertoires in COVID-19. The method was immunoSEQ multiplex PCR; TCRdb's version includes in-frame clones alone and lacks a portion of them. Of 150,000 to 160,000 clones in the sample, 65% to 90% were seen once. The sample comprised peripheral blood. The receptor source for this set is a woman between 55 and 75 years old with COVID-19, enrolled during active disease. CDR3s include the opening cysteine and the closing phenylalanine or tryptophan. Each record gives: V gene, J gene, D gene, clone size, CDR3 DNA, CDR3 protein. The D gene is left open where the match is weak. Clone size is stated in some rows and not others, as once, few, many or a class when expanded.

TRBV9	TRBJ1-4	NA	NA	TGTGCCAGCAACACAGGCGCCAGGGGTGAAAAACTGTTTTTT	CASNTGARGEKLFF
TRBV29-1	TRBJ2-4	NA	NA	TGCAGCGTTGAGAGTCCCGGTGGCATTCAGTACTTC	CSVESPGGIQYF
TRBV21-1	TRBJ1-1	NA	NA	TGTGCCAGCAGCGATCCGGGACAGGGAGATAGTGAAGCTTTCTTT	CASSDPGQGDSEAFF
TRBV27	TRBJ1-2	NA	NA	TGTGCCAGCAGTTTATCAGGGGGAGTTGGCTACACCTTC	CASSLSGGVGYTF
TRBV19	TRBJ1-6	TRBD1	NA	TGTGCCAGTAGTTTTACAGGGGGTGAGTCACCCCTCCACTTT	CASSFTGGESPLHF
TRBV18	TRBJ1-6	TRBD1	NA	TGTGCCAGCTCACCGGACAGGGTTAATTCACCCCTCCACTTT	CASSPDRVNSPLHF
TRBV19	TRBJ1-3	NA	NA	TGTGCCACCTCAGCGGGCGCCTTCTCTGGAAACACCATATATTTT	CATSAGAFSGNTIYF
TRBV5-1	TRBJ1-4	NA	NA	TGCGCCAGCAGCTTGACGAAAGGAGAGGAAAAACTGTTTTTT	CASSLTKGEEKLFF
TRBV5-4	TRBJ2-1	TRBD1	once	TGTGCCAGCAGCCCAACAGGGGATTCCTACAATGAGCAGTTCTTC	CASSPTGDSYNEQFF
TRBV19	TRBJ1-1	TRBD1	NA	TGTGCCAGTAGCAGACAGGGGATGAACACTGAAGCTTTCTTT	CASSRQGMNTEAFF
TRBV5-1	TRBJ1-1	TRBD1	NA	TGCGCCAGCAGCAGAGGACAGGCGAACACTGAAGCTTTCTTT	CASSRGQANTEAFF
TRBV5-1	TRBJ1-4	NA	once	TGCGCCAGCAGCCCTGGGACACGGGGTAATGAAAAACTGTTTTTT	CASSPGTRGNEKLFF
TRBV27	TRBJ1-4	TRBD1	NA	TGTGCCAGCAGTTTTGACCCCCCGGACAGGGGTAATGAAAAACTGTTTTTT	CASSFDPPDRGNEKLFF
TRBV11-3	TRBJ1-5	NA	NA	TGTGCCAGCAGCCACAATCAGCCCCAGCATTTT	CASSHNQPQHF
TRBV7-6	TRBJ1-2	TRBD1	NA	TGTGCCAGCAGCATTACAGGGGGCAGCGGCTACACCTTC	CASSITGGSGYTF
TRBV11-2	TRBJ2-5	NA	NA	TGTGCCAGCAGCACAGGGACGGGAGAGACCCAGTACTTC	CASSTGTGETQYF
TRBV6-5	TRBJ1-3	NA	NA	TGTGCCGAAAAGGGGCCTGGAAACACCATATATTTT	CAEKGPGNTIYF
TRBV9	TRBJ1-2	NA	NA	TGTGCCAGCAGCGCAGATCCCCCTCTCTATGGCTACACCTTC	CASSADPPLYGYTF
TRBV2	TRBJ2-5	TRBD1	NA	TGTGCCAGCAAAACCGGGACAGGGGTGTGGGAGACCCAGTACTTC	CASKTGTGVWETQYF
TRBV19	TRBJ1-4	NA	NA	TGTGCCAGTCGTCTCCGGGAAAAACTGTTTTTT	CASRLREKLFF
TRBV9	TRBJ1-6	TRBD1	few	TGTGCCAGCAGCGTAGGTTTTGGACAGGGACAGTCACCCCTCCACTTT	CASSVGFGQGQSPLHF
TRBV5-1	TRBJ2-2	NA	NA	TGCGCCAGCAGCTTCCACAGGGATCGGGCCGGGGAGCTGTTTTTT	CASSFHRDRAGELFF
TRBV6-2/TRBV6-3	TRBJ1-3	TRBD1	NA	TGTGCCAGCAGTTACGCCAGGACAGGGTCTGGAAACACCATATATTTT	CASSYARTGSGNTIYF
TRBV6-5	TRBJ1-2	TRBD1	NA	TGTGCCAGCAGTACCGGGACAGGGGACCCTGGCTACACCTTC	CASSTGTGDPGYTF
TRBV25-1	TRBJ1-1	NA	NA	TGTGCCAGCAGTGAATATAAGGGGTACACTGAAGCTTTCTTT	CASSEYKGYTEAFF
TRBV6-2/TRBV6-3	TRBJ1-3	NA	NA	TGTGCCAGCAGTTACTCCCCCCGACTGAGGATGGGAAACACCATATATTTT	CASSYSPRLRMGNTIYF
TRBV25-1	TRBJ1-2	TRBD1	few	TGTGCCAGCAGTGAATATCCGGGACAGGGGTATGGCTACACCTTC	CASSEYPGQGYGYTF
TRBV5-4	TRBJ1-2	NA	few	TGTGCCAGCAGCTTGGTGTCCGCGGACTATGGCTACACCTTC	CASSLVSADYGYTF
TRBV7-8	TRBJ2-5	TRBD1	NA	TGTGCCAGCAGCTCATCCACAGGGGCCGTGACCCAGTACTTC	CASSSSTGAVTQYF
TRBV9	TRBJ1-6	TRBD1	NA	TGTGCCAGCAGCGTGAGGACAGGGTATAATTCACCCCTCCACTTT	CASSVRTGYNSPLHF
TRBV29-1	TRBJ1-2	NA	NA	TGCAGCGCCCGAAACGGGGGACCTGGCTACACCTTC	CSARNGGPGYTF
TRBV18	TRBJ1-4	TRBD1	NA	TGTGCCAGCTCACCAGGGACAGGGGAAAAACTGTTTTTT	CASSPGTGEKLFF
TRBV18	TRBJ1-2	NA	few	TGTGCCAGCTCTGAAGCAGGGAGGCGCGGCTACACCTTC	CASSEAGRRGYTF
TRBV7-9	TRBJ2-1	TRBD2	NA	TGTGCCAGCAGCTTTTTACCACTCGCTAGCGGGATGTTCAATGAGCAGTTCTTC	CASSFLPLASGMFNEQFF
TRBV3-1/TRBV3-2	TRBJ1-6	TRBD1	NA	TGTGCCAGCAGACCGGGACAGGGGGCTTCCTATAATTCACCCCTCCACTTT	CASRPGQGASYNSPLHF
TRBV6-5	TRBJ2-7	TRBD1	NA	TGTGCCAGCGAGAGGGACAGGGGTTACGAGCAGTACTTC	CASERDRGYEQYF
TRBV18	TRBJ1-2	NA	NA	TGTGCCAGCTCACCACTTGACAGCTCCGGCTACACCTTC	CASSPLDSSGYTF
TRBV20-1	TRBJ2-3	NA	once	TGCAGTACAAGTGCCCCTGTGACAGGAAGGTGGACAGATACGCAGTATTTT	CSTSAPVTGRWTDTQYF
TRBV6-6	TRBJ2-1	NA	NA	TGTGCCAGCAGTTGGGAAGCGGGCAATGAGCAGTTCTTC	CASSWEAGNEQFF
TRBV14	TRBJ2-7	NA	NA	TGTGCCAGCAGCCAAGACGAAGCTTGGGTCAGAGGTACCTACGAGCAGTACTTC	CASSQDEAWVRGTYEQYF
TRBV3-1/TRBV3-2	TRBJ1-5	NA	NA	TGTGCCAGCAGCCAAGGGGGGGGTACAGCTTATAGCAATCAGCCCCAGCATTTT	CASSQGGGTAYSNQPQHF
TRBV4-1	TRBJ2-3	NA	NA	TGCGCCAGCAGCCAAGATGGGTCGGGAGGCACAGATACGCAGTATTTT	CASSQDGSGGTDTQYF
TRBV7-9	TRBJ1-6	NA	NA	TGTGCCAGCAGCTTACAGGGGAGCTCCTATAATTCACCCCTCCACTTT	CASSLQGSSYNSPLHF
TRBV6-6	TRBJ1-3	NA	NA	TGTGCCAGCAGTTACGTCGAGTCCTCTGGAAACACCATATATTTT	CASSYVESSGNTIYF
TRBV6-1	TRBJ1-5	NA	NA	TGTGCCAGCAGTGAGACCCCCGGGGGGAACAATCAGCCCCAGCATTTT	CASSETPGGNNQPQHF
TRBV18	TRBJ2-7	TRBD1	NA	TGTGCCAGCTCAGACAGGGGGTTCATCTACGAGCAGTACTTC	CASSDRGFIYEQYF
TRBV3-1/TRBV3-2	TRBJ1-2	TRBD1	NA	TGTGCCAGCAGCGCCGGGACAGGGAAGGGCTACACCTTC	CASSAGTGKGYTF
TRBV27	TRBJ1-2	NA	NA	TGTGCCAGCAGTTATACCGTGCAAGGGGATAACTATGGCTACACCTTC	CASSYTVQGDNYGYTF